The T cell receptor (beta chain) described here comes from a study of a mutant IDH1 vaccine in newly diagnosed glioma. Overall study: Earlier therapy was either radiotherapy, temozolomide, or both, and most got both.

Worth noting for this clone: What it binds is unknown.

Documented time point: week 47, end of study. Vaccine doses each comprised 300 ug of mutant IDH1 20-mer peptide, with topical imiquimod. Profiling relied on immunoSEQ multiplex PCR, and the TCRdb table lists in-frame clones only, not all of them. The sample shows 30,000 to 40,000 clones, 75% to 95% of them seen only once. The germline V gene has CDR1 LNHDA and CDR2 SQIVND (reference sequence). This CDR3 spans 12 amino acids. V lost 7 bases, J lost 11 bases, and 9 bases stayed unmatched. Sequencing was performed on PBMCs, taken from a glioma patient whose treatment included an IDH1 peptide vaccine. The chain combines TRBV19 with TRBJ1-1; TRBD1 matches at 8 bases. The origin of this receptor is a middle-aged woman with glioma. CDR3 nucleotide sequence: TGTGCCAGTATACAGGGGGGACTCCCCGCTTTCTTT. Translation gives CASIQGGLPAFF. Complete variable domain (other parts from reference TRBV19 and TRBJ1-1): DGGITQSPKYLFRKEGQNVTLSCEQNLNHDAMYWYRQDPGQGLRLIYYSQIVNDFQKGDIAEGYSVSREKKESFPLTVTSAQKNPTAFYLCASIQGGLPAFFGQGTRLTVV.